This T cell receptor beta chain was recorded in a study of cytomegalovirus exposure and HLA in healthy donors. Study-wide results and limits: Confirmation was obtained in vitro that a few CMV-associated chains are specific for CMV antigens. Reported results showed that the classifier diagnosed cytomegalovirus status with high specificity and sensitivity. TCR sequences were mostly rare, though some public TCRs occurred in many donors. The study flagged roughly 160 TCR beta chains as cytomegalovirus-associated.

Worth noting for this clone: No antigen is known for it.

This CDR3 contains 13 residues. Per germline, CDR1 MDHEN and CDR2 SYDVKM. V lost 7 bases, J lost 0 bases, and 2 bases stayed unmatched. TCRdb's copy holds only in-frame clones and misses some; the assay was immunoSEQ multiplex PCR. The sample records 85,000 to 120,000 clones, roughly nine tenths being singletons. The receptor was isolated from a young woman in good health and CMV-seropositive. The rearrangement links TRBV28 to TRBJ1-2; TRBD1 matches 7 bases. Material for sequencing was PBMCs. In DNA, the CDR3 is TGTGCCAGCAAGGACAGGACTAACTATGGCTACACCTTC. It encodes CASKDRTNYGYTF.